The TCR beta chain described here comes from a study of memory CD4+ T cells and cytomegalovirus serostatus. Study-level information: This sample comes from healthy Belgian adults, about nine CMV seropositive, around 26 seronegative. Study results and caveats: About 40% of the roughly 160 known CMV-associated TCRbeta sequences appeared in CD4+ memory. The CMV-associated TCR signature appears largely within the CD4+ memory repertoire.

From germline, CDR1 is KGHSH and CDR2 LQKENI. The V end was cut by 3 bases, the J end by 2 bases, with 13 bases between. This CDR3 spans 15 amino acids. Single viable CD3+CD4+CD8-CD45RO+ cells were sorted as the memory CD4+ T cells. CMV serostatus came from serum IgG against pp150, pp28, p38, p52. About this clone: Its target is not known.

TCRdb's copy holds only in-frame clones and misses some; the assay was immunoSEQ multiplex PCR. The table has 70,000 to 95,000 clones, 65% to 85% seen once. The receptor was isolated from an adult in good health and CMV-seronegative. This chain uses TRBV18 with TRBJ1-2; unclear D gene. Sequencing was performed on memory CD4+ T cells from blood. CDR3 DNA sequence: TGTGCCAGCTCACCCTCCCGCCTGGGGAACTATGGCTACACCTTC. Translation gives CASSPSRLGNYGYTF.